This T cell receptor beta chain is from a study of read filtering for tumor transcriptome and immune sequencing. The overall study: Among patients, around 18 were male and some 15 female, aged roughly 40 to 90 (mean about 69). Overall study results and limits: The sorted CD138-negative fraction was a mixed bone marrow immune population, not purified T cells.

This library used roughly 400 ng RNA and molecular barcoded adaptors spanning alpha/delta and beta/gamma chains. TCRdb processed the reads anew with MiXCR; each CDR3 protein has one entry. Seen here are 100,000 to 150,000 distinct CDR3 sequences, 10% to 15% observed once, and the top ten hold 9.5% to 12%. The CDR3 sequence is 16 residues long. The V and J ends lost 3 bases and 7 bases respectively, with 17 bases between them. Germline assignment: CDR1 SGHRS and CDR2 YFSETQ. This clonotype was counted many times. What it recognizes is unknown. The sample comprised a population of CD138-negative cells sorted from bone marrow. V gene TRBV5-1 combines with J gene TRBJ1-6, with D possibly TRBD1 on 6 matching bases. This receptor was obtained from a donor aged 40 or over with multiple myeloma. CDR3 protein: CASSSTTRGRNSPLHF. CDR3 nucleotide sequence: TGCGCCAGCAGCTCGACTACCAGGGGTAGAAATTCACCCCTCCACTTT.